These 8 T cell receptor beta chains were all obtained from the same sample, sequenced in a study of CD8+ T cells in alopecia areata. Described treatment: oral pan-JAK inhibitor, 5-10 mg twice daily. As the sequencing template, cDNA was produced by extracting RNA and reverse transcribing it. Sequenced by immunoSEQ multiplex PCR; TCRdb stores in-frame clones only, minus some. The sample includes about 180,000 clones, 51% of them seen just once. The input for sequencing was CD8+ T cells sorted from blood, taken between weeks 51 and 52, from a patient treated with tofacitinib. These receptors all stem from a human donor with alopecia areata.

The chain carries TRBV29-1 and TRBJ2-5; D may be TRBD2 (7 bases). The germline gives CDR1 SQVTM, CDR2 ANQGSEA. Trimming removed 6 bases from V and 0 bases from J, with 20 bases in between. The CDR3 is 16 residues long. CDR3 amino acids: CSVAGDTRFYQETQYF. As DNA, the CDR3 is TGCAGCGTCGCGGGGGACACGCGATTCTACCAAGAGACCCAGTACTTC. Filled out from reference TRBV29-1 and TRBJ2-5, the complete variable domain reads SAVISQKPSRDICQRGTSLTIQCQVDSQVTMMFWYRQQPGQSLTLIATANQGSEATYESGFVIDKFPISRPNLTFSTLTVSNMSPEDSSIYLCSVAGDTRFYQETQYFGPGTRLLVL.

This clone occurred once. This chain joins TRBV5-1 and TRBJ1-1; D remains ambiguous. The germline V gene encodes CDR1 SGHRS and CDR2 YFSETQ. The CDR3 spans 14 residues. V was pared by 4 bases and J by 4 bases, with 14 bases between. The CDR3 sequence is CASSNRAHGTEAFF. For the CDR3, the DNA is TGCGCCAGCAGCAACCGGGCACATGGCACTGAAGCTTTCTTT. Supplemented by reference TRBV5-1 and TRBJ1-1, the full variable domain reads KAGVTQTPRYLIKTRGQQVTLSCSPISGHRSVSWYQQTPGQGLQFLFEYFSETQRNKGNFPGRFSGRQFSNSRSEMNVSTLELGDSALYLCASSNRAHGTEAFFGQGTRLTVV.

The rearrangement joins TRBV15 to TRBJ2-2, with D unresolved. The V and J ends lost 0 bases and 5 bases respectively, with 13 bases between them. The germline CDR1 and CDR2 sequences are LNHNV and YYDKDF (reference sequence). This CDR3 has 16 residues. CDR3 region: CATSREVGSITGELFF. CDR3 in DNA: TGTGCCACCAGCAGAGAAGTCGGCAGTATTACCGGGGAGCTGTTTTTT.

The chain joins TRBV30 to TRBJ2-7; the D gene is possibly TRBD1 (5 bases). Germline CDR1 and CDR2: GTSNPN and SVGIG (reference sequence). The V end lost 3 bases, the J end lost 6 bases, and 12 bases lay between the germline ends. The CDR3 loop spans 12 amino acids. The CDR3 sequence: CAWSDQGGEQYF. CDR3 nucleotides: TGTGCCTGGAGCGATCAGGGTGGCGAGCAGTACTTC.

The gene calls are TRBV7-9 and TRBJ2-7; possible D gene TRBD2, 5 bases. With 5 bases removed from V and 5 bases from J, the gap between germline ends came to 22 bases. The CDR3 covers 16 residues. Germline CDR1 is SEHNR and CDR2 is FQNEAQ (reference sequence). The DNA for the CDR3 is TGTGCCAGCAGCCCCTCGTTAGCCCTTGAGGGTCACGAGCAGTACTTC. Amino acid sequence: CASSPSLALEGHEQYF.

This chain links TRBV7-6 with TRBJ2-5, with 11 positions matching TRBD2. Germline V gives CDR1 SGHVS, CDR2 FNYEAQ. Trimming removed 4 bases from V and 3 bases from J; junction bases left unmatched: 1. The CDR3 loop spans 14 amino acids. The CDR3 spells CASSSGLAEETQYF. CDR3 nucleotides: TGTGCCAGCAGCTCGGGACTAGCGGAAGAGACCCAGTACTTC.

CDR3 region: CASSTKETQYF. CDR3 DNA sequence: TGCGCCAGCAGCACGAAAGAGACCCAGTACTTC. This chain links TRBV5-1 with TRBJ2-5; D uncertain. CDR3 length equals 11 residues. CDR1 is SGHRS, CDR2 YFSETQ, per germline. Deletions cut 4 bases from V and 3 bases from J, with 4 bases between.

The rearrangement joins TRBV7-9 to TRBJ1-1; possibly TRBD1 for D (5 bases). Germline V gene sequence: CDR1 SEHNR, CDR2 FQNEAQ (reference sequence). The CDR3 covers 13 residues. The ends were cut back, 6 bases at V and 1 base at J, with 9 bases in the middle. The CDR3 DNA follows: TGTGCCAGCAGTTACGACAGGAACACTGAAGCTTTCTTT. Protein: CASSYDRNTEAFF.